The present T cell receptor beta chain was sequenced within a study of T-cell reconstitution after alpha-beta-depleted transplantation in children. Broader study findings: About two months after transplant, alpha-beta T cells reportedly came from several hundred expanded graft clones. Where some patients showed high TCRbeta diversity at day 60, it came from recipient T cells and thymic progenitors that had survived. A year post-transplant, T-cell counts and diversity derived mostly from newly produced T cells.

V shed 6 bases and J 1 base; nucleotides not matched to a gene: 8. The length of the CDR3 is 15 residues. Per germline, CDR1 MNHNS and CDR2 SASEGT. About this clonotype: As yet, its antigen is unknown.

Researchers prepared the TCRbeta library using unique molecular identifiers, the study reports. TCRdb re-called the PCR reads with MiXCR, one entry per CDR3 protein. This sample yields 250,000 to 400,000 distinct CDR3 sequences, of which 23% are seen a single time; about a tenth belongs to the top ten. The specimen was PBMCs, mostly from graft donor cells, collected 180 days after TCRalphabeta/CD19-depleted stem cell transplant. The rearrangement joins TRBV6-1 to TRBJ1-1; 7 positions agree with TRBD1. The receptor's source is a male patient younger than 18 who had a stem cell transplant for acute lymphoblastic leukemia, so the T cells may come from the graft donor. CDR3 nucleotide sequence: TGTGCCAGCAGCCCCCTTCGACAGGGGAACACTGAAGCTTTCTTT. It translates to CASSPLRQGNTEAFF.